This is a list of T cell receptor beta chains from one sample in a study of cytomegalovirus exposure and HLA in healthy donors. Clones were sequenced by immunoSEQ multiplex PCR, and TCRdb holds only the in-frame ones, with some missing. The repertoire includes about 160,000 clones, less than 90% of them detected once, and approximately 2% sits in the top ten. The sequencing input was PBMCs. These receptors were obtained from a young woman in good health and CMV-seronegative. The CDR3 runs from the conserved cysteine through the conserved F or W. A D gene is named only where the DNA matches it firmly. Clone size, where shown, is once, few, many, or a class for clones that have expanded.

>TRBJ1-2|NA|TRBV2|TRBD1
CASSEALPGTGGMYGYTF
TGTGCCAGCAGTGAAGCCCTTCCCGGGACAGGGGGAATGTATGGCTACACCTTC
>TRBJ2-3|many|TRBV7-6|NA
CASSREYTIEGKYF
TGTGCCAGCAGCCGAGAGTACACCATTGAGGGAAAGTATTTT
>TRBJ1-5|NA|TRBV18|TRBD1
CASSLDRGNQPQHF
TGTGCCAGCTCCCTGGACAGGGGAAATCAGCCCCAGCATTTT
>TRBJ1-1|NA|TRBV4-1|TRBD1
CASSQVGTGVQAFF
TGCGCCAGCAGCCAGGTCGGGACAGGGGTTCAAGCTTTCTTT
>TRBJ2-1|NA|TRBV2|TRBD1
CASSADRADEQFF
TGTGCCAGCAGTGCGGACAGGGCGGATGAGCAGTTCTTC
>TRBJ2-2|NA|TRBV4-1|TRBD1
CASSQGGSWTGGTGELFF
TGCGCCAGCAGCCAAGGGGGGTCCTGGACAGGGGGCACCGGGGAGCTGTTTTTT
>TRBJ2-3|NA|TRBV10-3|TRBD2
CAIRGHGLAGDTQYF
TGTGCCATCAGGGGCCATGGACTAGCGGGAGATACGCAGTATTTT
>TRBJ1-3|NA|TRBV4-1|NA
CASSQDSARHSGNTIYF
TGCGCCAGCAGCCAGGACAGTGCCAGACACTCTGGAAACACCATATATTTT
>TRBJ1-6|NA|TRBV11-1|NA
CASSLHQVASPLHF
TGTGCCAGCAGCTTACACCAGGTGGCCTCACCCCTCCACTTT
>TRBJ2-3|NA|TRBV9|TRBD1
CASSVAGTGSRTDTQYF
TGTGCCAGCAGCGTAGCTGGGACAGGAAGTCGCACAGATACGCAGTATTTT
>TRBJ1-2|NA|TRBV6-5|TRBD1
CASSRQGLNYGYTF
TGTGCCAGCAGCCGACAGGGTCTCAACTATGGCTACACCTTC
>TRBJ1-2|NA|TRBV4-3|NA
CASSHTGGYGYTF
TGCGCCAGCAGCCATACTGGAGGGTATGGCTACACCTTC
>TRBJ1-1|NA|TRBV11-2|NA
CASSQGIVNTEAFF
TGTGCCAGCTCCCAGGGGATAGTGAACACTGAAGCTTTCTTT
>TRBJ1-1|NA|TRBV7-3|NA
CASSLRGLGTEAFF
TGTGCCAGCAGCTTAAGGGGGCTTGGCACTGAAGCTTTCTTT
>TRBJ2-2|NA|TRBV27|NA
CASSLRGRGANTGELFF
TGTGCCAGCAGTTTAAGAGGCAGGGGGGCGAACACCGGGGAGCTGTTTTTT
>TRBJ2-1|once|TRBV5-8|TRBD1
CASSQGTASYNEQFF
TGTGCCAGCAGCCAAGGGACAGCCTCCTACAATGAGCAGTTCTTC
>TRBJ2-1|NA|TRBV19|NA
CASNRQSGNEQFF
TGTGCCAGTAACAGGCAGAGTGGCAATGAGCAGTTCTTC
>TRBJ2-1|NA|TRBV2|TRBD2
CASSEGTSGRAGEFF
TGTGCCAGCAGTGAAGGGACTAGCGGGAGGGCCGGGGAGTTCTTC
>TRBJ2-1|NA|TRBV5-1|NA
CASSAGLGTYNEQFF
TGCGCCAGCAGCGCAGGGTTGGGGACCTACAATGAGCAGTTCTTC
>TRBJ2-1|NA|TRBV4-1|NA
CASSPERVNEQFF
TGCGCCAGCAGCCCGGAGCGGGTCAATGAGCAGTTCTTC
>TRBJ2-1|NA|TRBV6-1|NA
CASGQRASSYNEQFF
TGTGCCAGCGGACAGAGGGCGAGCTCCTACAATGAGCAGTTCTTC
>TRBJ2-4|NA|TRBV25-1|TRBD2
CASSELGGEQDIQYF
TGTGCCAGCAGTGAATTGGGGGGGGAGCAGGACATTCAGTACTTC
>TRBJ1-5|NA|TRBV19|TRBD1
CASQDRGRYSSNQPQHF
TGTGCCAGTCAAGACAGGGGGCGGTATAGTAGCAATCAGCCCCAGCATTTT
>TRBJ1-3|NA|TRBV7-8|TRBD1
CASSADRVISGNTIYF
TGTGCCAGCAGCGCCGACAGGGTGATCTCTGGAAACACCATATATTTT
>TRBJ1-5|NA|TRBV2|TRBD1
CASSGTGGHNQPQHF
TGTGCCAGCAGTGGGACAGGTGGACACAATCAGCCCCAGCATTTT
>TRBJ1-2|few|TRBV5-4|TRBD1
CASSLGGRGRDYGYTF
TGTGCCAGCAGCTTAGGAGGCAGGGGGCGCGACTATGGCTACACCTTC
>TRBJ1-3|NA|TRBV7-6|NA
CASSPFPAGPFSGNTIYF
TGTGCCAGCAGCCCTTTTCCAGCAGGGCCATTCTCTGGAAACACCATATATTTT
>TRBJ1-5|NA|TRBV19|TRBD1
CASSITGDRGYQPQHF
TGTGCCAGTAGTATAACCGGCGACAGGGGATATCAGCCCCAGCATTTT
>TRBJ1-1|many|TRBV10-3|NA
CAISDGPEAFF
TGTGCCATCAGCGATGGGCCTGAAGCTTTCTTT
>TRBJ1-6|once|TRBV5-1|TRBD1
CASSLDRTGLNSPLHF
TGCGCCAGCAGCTTGGACCGGACAGGGTTGAATTCACCCCTCCACTTT
>TRBJ1-2|NA|TRBV30|NA
CAWSVGKNYGYTF
TGTGCCTGGAGTGTCGGGAAGAACTATGGCTACACCTTC
>TRBJ2-7|NA|TRBV10-3|NA
CAISKSEEQYF
TGTGCCATCTCAAAGTCAGAAGAGCAGTACTTC
>TRBJ1-1|NA|TRBV27|NA
CASTPGQLNTEAFF
TGTGCCAGCACACCTGGACAGCTGAACACTGAAGCTTTCTTT
>TRBJ2-1|NA|TRBV15|NA
CATSSRGHNNEQFF
TGTGCCACCAGCTCGCGGGGGCACAACAATGAGCAGTTCTTC
>TRBJ2-7|NA|TRBV6-5|TRBD1
CASLGRGSHEQYF
TGTGCCAGCTTGGGCAGGGGGTCACACGAGCAGTACTTC
>TRBJ2-7|NA|TRBV10-1|NA
CASSEYGDTSSEQYF
TGCGCCAGCAGTGAGTACGGGGACACCTCGTCCGAGCAGTACTTC
>TRBJ2-7|NA|TRBV18|TRBD1
CASSSGTGIYEQYF
TGTGCCAGCTCTTCCGGGACAGGGATCTACGAGCAGTACTTC
>TRBJ2-4|NA|TRBV28|NA
CASTTGGPNIQYF
TGTGCCAGCACTACGGGGGGCCCAAACATTCAGTACTTC
>TRBJ1-3|NA|TRBV2|NA
CASSGLLTSGNTIYF
TGTGCCAGCAGTGGACTCCTTACCTCTGGAAACACCATATATTTT
>TRBJ2-2|NA|TRBV6-6|TRBD2
CASSYRGGSSTGELFF
TGTGCCAGCAGTTACCGGGGCGGGAGTTCGACCGGGGAGCTGTTTTTT
>TRBJ2-2|NA|TRBV5-6|TRBD1
CASSLRKQGAGGELFF
TGTGCCAGCAGCTTAAGAAAACAGGGGGCTGGCGGGGAGCTGTTTTTT
>TRBJ2-3|NA|TRBV6-5|NA
CASSSLTIRDTQYF
TGTGCCAGCAGTTCCCTCACCATTAGAGATACGCAGTATTTT